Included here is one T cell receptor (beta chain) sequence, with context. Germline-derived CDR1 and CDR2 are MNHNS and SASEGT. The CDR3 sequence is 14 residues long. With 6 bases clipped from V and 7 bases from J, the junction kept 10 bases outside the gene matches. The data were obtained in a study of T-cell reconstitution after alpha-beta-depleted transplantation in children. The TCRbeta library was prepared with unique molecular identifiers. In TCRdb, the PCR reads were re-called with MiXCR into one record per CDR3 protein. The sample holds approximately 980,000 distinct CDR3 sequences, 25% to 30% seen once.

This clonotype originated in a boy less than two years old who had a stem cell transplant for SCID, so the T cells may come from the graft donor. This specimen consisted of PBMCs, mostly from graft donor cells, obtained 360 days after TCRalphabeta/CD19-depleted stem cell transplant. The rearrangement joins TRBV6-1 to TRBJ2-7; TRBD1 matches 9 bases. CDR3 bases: TGTGCCAGCAGGTCCGGGACAGGGAGGTTTGAGCAGTACTTC. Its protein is CASRSGTGRFEQYF.